This TCR beta chain comes out of a study of blood T cell repertoires in COVID-19. The CDR3 is 13 amino acids. CDR1 SGHRS and CDR2 YFSETQ come from the germline V gene. Trimming left V 3 bases short and J 6 bases short, with 9 bases between. Assay used: immunoSEQ multiplex PCR; TCRdb lists only in-frame clones, some missing. This sample yields about 360,000 clones, of which over 65% are seen a single time; more than 1% belongs to the top ten. The source material was peripheral blood. The source of this sequence is a human donor with acute or convalescent COVID-19. The donor label of this sample is uncertain. The rearrangement uses TRBV5-1 and TRBJ1-4; maybe TRBD1 (6 bases). In DNA, the CDR3 is TGCGCCAGCAGCTCGGGGGGGCATGAAAAACTGTTTTTT. It yields the protein CASSSGGHEKLFF.